Below are 16 T cell receptor beta chains sequenced from a single sample in a study of cytomegalovirus exposure and HLA in healthy donors. Amplification used 60 Vbeta primers and 13 Jbeta primers. The data were produced by immunoSEQ multiplex PCR, yet TCRdb's version contains in-frame clones alone and is incomplete. The sample lists around 70,000 clones; under 80% were seen once. Sequencing used PBMCs. Receptors originate from a man between 60 and 70 years old in good health and CMV-seropositive.

The genes are TRBV7-2 and TRBJ2-5; perhaps TRBD2 as D (6 bases). The CDR3 contains 17 residues. Trimming removed 1 base at V and 7 bases at J, with 22 bases between. The germline V gene encodes CDR1 SGHTA and CDR2 FQGNSA. The CDR3 here is CASSLVRWRAGNATQYF. The CDR3 DNA sequence: TGTGCCAGCAGCTTAGTTCGGTGGAGGGCAGGGAATGCGACCCAGTACTTC.

The chain carries TRBV6-5 and TRBJ1-6, with a possible D match to TRBD1 (5 bases). CDR3 length: 15 residues. CDR1 is MNHEY, CDR2 SVGAGI, per germline. V lost 2 bases, J lost 10 bases, and 15 bases lay in between. The CDR3 is CASSYGGGLGSPLHF. In DNA, the CDR3 is TGTGCCAGCAGTTACGGCGGGGGTCTGGGATCACCCCTCCACTTT.

The chain is built from TRBV4-3 and TRBJ2-7; TRBD2 matches at 7 bases. The V gene end was trimmed by 1 base and the J gene end by 2 bases; junction bases not matched to a gene: 2. This CDR3 is built from 14 residues. Germline lookup yields CDR1 LGHNA and CDR2 YSLEER. CDR3 in amino acids: CASSQGGGAYEQYF. The CDR3, as DNA: TGCGCCAGCAGCCAAGGTGGGGGGGCCTACGAGCAGTACTTC.

This rearrangement joins TRBV7-3 to TRBJ2-7; 13 bases line up with TRBD2. J lost 5 bases, V lost 2 bases, and 3 bases had no gene match. Germline CDR1 and CDR2: SGHTA and FQGTGA. The CDR3 has 15 amino acids. CDR3 DNA: TGTGCCAGCAGCTTACAACTAGCGGGAGGGAACGAGCAGTACTTC. It specifies CASSLQLAGGNEQYF.

V gene TRBV5-6 combines with J gene TRBJ2-7; tentatively, D is TRBD1 (5 bases). Germline assignment: CDR1 SGHDT and CDR2 YYEEEE. The CDR3 length is 15 residues. V lost 0 bases and J 3 bases, leaving 13 bases between the germline ends. The chain's CDR3 is CASSLAPTGSYEQYF. The DNA of the CDR3 is TGTGCCAGCAGCTTGGCCCCAACAGGAAGCTACGAGCAGTACTTC.

This clone was recorded only once. This rearrangement joins TRBV2 to TRBJ2-7; 9 nucleotides agree with TRBD1. The CDR3 has 14 residues. Losses at the gene ends were 4 bases for V and 2 bases for J; bases not matched to a gene: 3. Germline-derived CDR1 and CDR2 are SNHLY and FYNNEI. The CDR3 loop is CASSGRTGAYEQYF. CDR3 sequence (DNA): TGTGCCAGCAGTGGACGGACAGGGGCCTACGAGCAGTACTTC.

This chain uses TRBV10-3 with TRBJ2-7; 8 bases align to TRBD1. The CDR3 loop spans 14 amino acids. V lost 6 bases to trimming and J lost 2 bases; unmatched junction nucleotides: 6. CDR1 ENHRY and CDR2 SYGVKD come from the germline V gene. CDR3 DNA sequence: TGTGCCATCAGCCCCGGACAGGGTCCCTACGAGCAGTACTTC. It codes for CAISPGQGPYEQYF.

The chain combines TRBV18 with TRBJ2-1; D is possibly TRBD1 (6 bases). The CDR3 is made up of 15 amino acids. Trimming took off 4 bases at V and 4 bases at J, with 14 bases between the two ends. Germline V gene sequence: CDR1 KGHSH, CDR2 LQKENI. This chain's CDR3 is CASSLGQYSYNEQFF. The CDR3, as DNA: TGTGCCAGCTCACTAGGACAGTACTCATACAATGAGCAGTTCTTC.

The V gene is TRBV15, the J gene TRBJ1-4, with a weak D call TRBD1 (5 bases). Germline assignment: CDR1 LNHNV and CDR2 YYDKDF (reference sequence). The V and J ends lost 0 bases and 7 bases respectively, with 9 bases between them. This CDR3 is built from 14 residues. The CDR3 DNA reads TGTGCCACCAGCAGAGAATTGACAGCTGAAAAACTGTTTTTT. It codes for CATSRELTAEKLFF.

The chain carries TRBV4-3 and TRBJ2-5; a weak D match, TRBD2 (5 bases). The DNA matches TRBJ2-7 better at its end, which makes the J call doubtful. The CDR3 loop spans 14 amino acids. Germline V CDR1 and CDR2: LGHNA, YSLEER. The CDR3 region is CASSQAAADYEQYF. CDR3 sequence (DNA): TGCGCCAGCAGCCAAGCGGCAGCGGACTACGAGCAGTACTTC.

This clone came up a few times. V gene TRBV6-5 combines with J gene TRBJ1-2; 9 positions match TRBD1. The J segment lost 3 bases and the V segment lost 5 bases, leaving 4 bases of the junction unmatched. The germline gives CDR1 MNHEY, CDR2 SVGAGI. This CDR3 is 14 amino acids long. The CDR3 DNA reads TGTGCCAGCAGTACAGGGGACAGGGACTATGGCTACACCTTC. As protein: CASSTGDRDYGYTF.

This clone is medium-sized (0.01 to 0.1%) within its sample. V and J are TRBV5-1 and TRBJ2-7, with a tentative D call TRBD1 (5 bases). V dropped 3 bases and J dropped 2 bases, with 27 bases sitting between them. The V gene's germline CDR1 is SGHRS and CDR2 YFSETQ. CDR3 length equals 19 residues. CDR3: CASSSHLVPLQGHTYEQYF. The CDR3 DNA reads TGCGCCAGCAGCTCTCACCTTGTCCCCCTCCAGGGTCACACCTACGAGCAGTACTTC. The full variable domain, in which reference TRBV5-1 and TRBJ2-7 provide the parts outside the CDR3, is KAGVTQTPRYLIKTRGQQVTLSCSPISGHRSVSWYQQTPGQGLQFLFEYFSETQRNKGNFPGRFSGRQFSNSRSEMNVSTLELGDSALYLCASSSHLVPLQGHTYEQYFGPGTRLTVT.

This clone was observed once. The rearrangement joins TRBV30 to TRBJ1-3; TRBD1 matches at 9 bases. The ends lost 7 bases at V and 2 bases at J; junction bases unmatched: 3. Germline lookup yields CDR1 GTSNPN and CDR2 SVGIG (reference sequence). The length of the CDR3 is 13 residues. The CDR3 DNA reads TGTGCCTCAACAGGGGGCCCTGGAAACACCATATATTTT. Its translation: CASTGGPGNTIYF. Complete variable domain (other parts from reference TRBV30 and TRBJ1-3): SQTIHQWPATLVQPVGSPLSLECTVEGTSNPNLYWYRQAAGRGLQLLFYSVGIGQISSEVPQNLSASRPQDRQFILSSKKLLLSDSGFYLCASTGGPGNTIYFGEGSWLTVV.

This chain links TRBV7-3 with TRBJ1-1; no firm D call. CDR1 and CDR2 from the germline V gene are SGHTA and FQGTGA. V was shortened by 3 bases and J by 1 base, with 6 bases between the two germline ends. The CDR3 is made up of 13 amino acids. The CDR3 region has the DNA TGTGCCAGCAGCTTGTTTAAGAACACTGAAGCTTTCTTT. It codes for CASSLFKNTEAFF.

This chain connects TRBV7-2 to TRBJ1-4; 10 nucleotides align to TRBD1. Germline lookup yields CDR1 SGHTA and CDR2 FQGNSA. The V and J ends lost 4 bases and 8 bases, in that order; junction bases with no gene match: 10. CDR3 size: 16 residues. The CDR3 nucleotides are TGTGCCAGCAGCTCACAAATAGGACAGGGGGAGGAAAAACTGTTTTTT. Residues: CASSSQIGQGEEKLFF. The full variable domain, in which reference TRBV7-2 and TRBJ1-4 provide the parts outside the CDR3, is GAGVSQSPSNKVTEKGKDVELRCDPISGHTALYWYRQSLGQGLEFLIYFQGNSAPDKSGLPSDRFSAERTGGSVSTLTIQRTQQEDSAVYLCASSSQIGQGEEKLFFGSGTQLSVL.

The chain links TRBV4-1 to TRBJ1-4; D unclear. The germline V and J ends were trimmed by 3 bases and 0 bases, with 8 bases remaining between them. The CDR3 is made up of 15 amino acids. Germline V gene lookup returns CDR1 MGHRA and CDR2 YSYEKL. In nucleotides, the CDR3 is TGCGCCAGCAGCCATACAGAGACAACTAATGAAAAACTGTTTTTT. As protein: CASSHTETTNEKLFF.